Below are 10 T cell receptor beta chains sequenced from a single sample in a study of beta chain features in type 1 diabetes (dated by TCRdb to the late 2010s). The protocol used for the library was the immunoSEQ multiplex PCR assay. All of the isolated RNA was reverse transcribed with the High Capacity cDNA Reverse Transcription Kit, so expressed TCRB transcripts were sequenced. What TCRdb holds here is the immuneACCESS table cut down to in-frame rearrangements. Part of the clones is not present; checked against another copy, under half of the missing clones reflect an unresolved V gene, and the others are unexplained. This sample is represented by more than 300,000 clones; 8% of them were singletons. Less than 0.5% of the sample is in the top ten clones. Sequencing input: central memory CD4+ T cells from blood. Receptors originate from a woman aged 18-30 years in good health.

The chain recombines TRBV7-6 with TRBJ2-7; D perhaps matches TRBD2 (5 bases). Germline CDR1 and CDR2: SGHVS and FNYEAQ. The germline V and J ends were trimmed by 1 base and 5 bases, with 15 bases remaining between them. This CDR3 is built from 15 residues. Here the CDR3 reads CASSLDSLRRNEQYF. CDR3 in DNA: TGTGCCAGCAGCTTAGACAGCCTCCGGAGGAACGAGCAGTACTTC.

This clone came up a few times. This rearrangement joins TRBV28 to TRBJ2-7, with 9 nucleotides matching TRBD2. J was trimmed by 4 bases and V by 3 bases; bases with no gene match: 4. The CDR3 extends over 14 amino acids. Looked up from germline, CDR1 is MDHEN and CDR2 is SYDVKM. The CDR3 sequence is CASSLPSGVYEQYF. In nucleotides, the CDR3 is TGTGCCAGCAGTTTGCCTAGCGGGGTGTACGAGCAGTACTTC.

This clone occurred a few times. The chain employs TRBV25-1 and TRBJ1-2, with 12 bases matching TRBD1. The J segment lost 2 bases and the V segment lost 6 bases, leaving 7 bases of the junction unmatched. The CDR3 is 16 residues long. Germline CDR1 reads MGHDK; CDR2 reads SYGVNS. The CDR3 DNA reads TGTGCCAGCAGGGGGACAGGGGGCCCTGTGAACTATGGCTACACCTTC. Protein: CASRGTGGPVNYGYTF.

V gene TRBV5-6 combines with J gene TRBJ1-4; D may be TRBD1 (5 bases). This CDR3 contains 14 residues. Germline V CDR1 and CDR2: SGHDT, YYEEEE. V shed 4 bases and J shed 8 bases, with 15 bases lying between them. The CDR3 nucleotides read TGTGCCAGCAGCGGGGCCCCGGGGGACGAAAAACTGTTTTTT. Its protein is CASSGAPGDEKLFF.

The V gene is TRBV27, the J gene TRBJ2-2, with 13 nucleotides matching TRBD2. The CDR3 runs 17 residues. Trimming at V came to 2 bases and at J to 1 base, leaving 1 base not matched to a gene. CDR1 is MNHEY, CDR2 SMNVEV, per germline (reference sequence). The DNA of the CDR3 is TGTGCCAGCAGTTTAACTAGCGGGAGGGGGAACACCGGGGAGCTGTTTTTT. Its translation: CASSLTSGRGNTGELFF.

This clone was observed a handful of times. The DNA of the CDR3 is TGTGCCAGCAGCTTGCGGGGGGATACGCAGTATTTT. Translated, it gives CASSLRGDTQYF. This rearrangement joins TRBV5-4 to TRBJ2-3; D is possibly TRBD2 (6 bases). This CDR3 contains 12 residues. The germline V gene has CDR1 SGHNT and CDR2 YYREEE (reference sequence). Trimming stripped 1 base from V and 6 bases from J, with 6 bases between.

This chain links TRBV4-3 with TRBJ2-1; no definite D call. Germline-derived CDR1 and CDR2 are LGHNA and YSLEER. The CDR3 is 15 residues long. Trimming cost V 0 bases and J 4 bases, with 10 bases left between them. CDR3 coding DNA: TGCGCCAGCAGCCAAGATCGTAACGGTTACAATGAGCAGTTCTTC. This gives the protein CASSQDRNGYNEQFF.

The V call is TRBV7-9, the J call TRBJ2-5, with 7 bases lining up with TRBD1. From germline, CDR1 is SEHNR and CDR2 FQNEAQ (reference sequence). Trimming removed 1 base from V and 1 base from J; junction bases left unmatched: 3. This CDR3 has 15 amino acids. This CDR3 reads CASSLGTGFQETQYF. Written as DNA, the CDR3 is TGTGCCAGCAGCTTAGGGACAGGTTTCCAAGAGACCCAGTACTTC.

This clone occurred a few times. The chain has TRBV7-6 and TRBJ2-7; no firm D call. This CDR3 region has 14 residues. V was cut by 5 bases and J by 4 bases, with 15 bases left in between. Germline CDR1 is SGHVS and CDR2 is FNYEAQ. In DNA form, the CDR3 reads TGTGCCAGCAGCCAATCGAACTTTCCGTACGAGCAGTACTTC. This codes for CASSQSNFPYEQYF.

The rearrangement joins TRBV14 to TRBJ2-5; TRBD2 is a possible D gene (5 bases). Germline CDR1 is SGHDN and CDR2 is FVKESK. Between the trimmed V and J ends, which lost 1 base and 6 bases, there was a span of 12 bases. The CDR3 consists of 14 residues. CDR3 coding DNA: TGTGCCAGCAGCCAAGGAGGGCTTAGTCAGACCCAGTACTTC. Translation: CASSQGGLSQTQYF.